Sequencing of this T cell receptor beta chain was carried out in a study of graft-versus-host responses after intestinal transplantation. Some clones are missing from TCRdb's copy, which holds only in-frame ones; the method was immunoSEQ multiplex PCR. In the table there are some 7,600 clones, roughly 92% of which are singletons. This CDR3 is built from 15 residues. The germline gives CDR1 SGHTA, CDR2 FQGTGA. Trimming took 5 bases from V and 5 from J, leaving 16 bases between them. The receptor was derived from a human patient who received an intestinal transplant, so some T cells may come from the graft donor. Sequencing used PBMCs, obtained just over 30 days after intestinal transplant. The chain carries TRBV7-3 and TRBJ2-1; TRBD1 might be the D (7 bases). Written as DNA, the CDR3 is TGTGCCAGCAGCCCCCGGCAGGGGGAGGACAATGAGCAGTTCTTC. Translated, it gives CASSPRQGEDNEQFF.